This T cell receptor beta chain was captured in a study of blood T cell repertoires in COVID-19. This clone was seen only a few times. The method was immunoSEQ multiplex PCR; TCRdb's version includes in-frame clones alone and lacks a portion of them. Of about 670,000 clones in the sample, around 89% were seen once. The V end lost 4 bases, the J end lost 0 bases, and 14 bases lay between the germline ends. The germline gives CDR1 SGHKS, CDR2 YYEKEE (reference sequence). CDR3 length equals 15 residues. This TCR came from a woman between 18 and 30 years old with acute or convalescent COVID-19. The V call is TRBV5-5, the J call TRBJ2-7; a possible D gene is TRBD2 (6 bases). Material: peripheral blood. The CDR3 bases are TGTGCCAGCAGCCTCGGGGGATCCCTCTCCTACGAGCAGTACTTC. It codes for CASSLGGSLSYEQYF.